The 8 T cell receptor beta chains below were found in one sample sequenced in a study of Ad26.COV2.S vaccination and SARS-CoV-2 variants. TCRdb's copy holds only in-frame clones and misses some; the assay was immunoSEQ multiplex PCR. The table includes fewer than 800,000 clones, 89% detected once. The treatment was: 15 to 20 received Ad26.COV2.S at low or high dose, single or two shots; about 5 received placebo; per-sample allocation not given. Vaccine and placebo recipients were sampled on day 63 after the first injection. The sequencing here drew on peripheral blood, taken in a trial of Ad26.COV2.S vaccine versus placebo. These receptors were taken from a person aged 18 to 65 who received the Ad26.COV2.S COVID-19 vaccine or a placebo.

CDR3 bases: TGCAGCGTTCAAGGGGACCCGCGGATCGATGAGCAGTTCTTC. It codes for CSVQGDPRIDEQFF. V usage is TRBV29-1 and J usage is TRBJ2-1; D may correspond to TRBD1 or TRBD2 (5 bases each). Germline lookup yields CDR1 SQVTM and CDR2 ANQGSEA. Deletions cut 5 bases from V and 8 bases from J, with 19 bases between. This CDR3 is built from 14 residues.

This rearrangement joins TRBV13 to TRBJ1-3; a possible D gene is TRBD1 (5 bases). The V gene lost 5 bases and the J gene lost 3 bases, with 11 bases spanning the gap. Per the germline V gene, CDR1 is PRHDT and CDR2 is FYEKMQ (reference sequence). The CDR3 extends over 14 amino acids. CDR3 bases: TGTGCCAGCAGCGGGACCTACGGTGGAAACACCATATATTTT. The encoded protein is CASSGTYGGNTIYF.

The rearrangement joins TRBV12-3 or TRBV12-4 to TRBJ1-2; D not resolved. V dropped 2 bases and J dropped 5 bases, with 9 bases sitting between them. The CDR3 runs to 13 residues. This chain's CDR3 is CASSLFAGYGYTF. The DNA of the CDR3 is TGTGCCAGCAGTTTATTTGCAGGTTATGGCTACACCTTC.

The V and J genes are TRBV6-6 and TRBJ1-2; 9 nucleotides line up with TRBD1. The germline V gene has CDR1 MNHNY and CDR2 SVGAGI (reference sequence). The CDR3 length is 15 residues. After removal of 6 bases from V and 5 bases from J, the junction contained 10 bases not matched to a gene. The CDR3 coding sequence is TGTGCCAGCAGCGAGGGGACAGGGATGGGGTATGGCTACACCTTC. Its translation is CASSEGTGMGYGYTF.

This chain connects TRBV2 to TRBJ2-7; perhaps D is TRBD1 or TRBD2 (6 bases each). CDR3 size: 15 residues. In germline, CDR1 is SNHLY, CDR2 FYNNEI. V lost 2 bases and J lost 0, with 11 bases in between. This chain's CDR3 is CASSEPGAISYEQYF. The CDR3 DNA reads TGTGCCAGCAGTGAACCGGGGGCGATCTCCTACGAGCAGTACTTC.

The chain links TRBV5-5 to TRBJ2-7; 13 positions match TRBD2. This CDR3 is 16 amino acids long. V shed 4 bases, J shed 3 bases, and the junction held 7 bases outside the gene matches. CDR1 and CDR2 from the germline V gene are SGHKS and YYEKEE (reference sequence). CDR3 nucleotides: TGTGCCAGCAGCCCACCGGGACTAGCGGGAAACTACGAGCAGTACTTC. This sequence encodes CASSPPGLAGNYEQYF.

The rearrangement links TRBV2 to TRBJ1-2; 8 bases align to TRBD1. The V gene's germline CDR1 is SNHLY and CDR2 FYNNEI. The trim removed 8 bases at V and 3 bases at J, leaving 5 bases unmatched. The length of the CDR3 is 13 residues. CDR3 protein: CASSGGADYGYTF. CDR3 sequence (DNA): TGTGCCAGCTCAGGGGGCGCCGACTATGGCTACACCTTC.

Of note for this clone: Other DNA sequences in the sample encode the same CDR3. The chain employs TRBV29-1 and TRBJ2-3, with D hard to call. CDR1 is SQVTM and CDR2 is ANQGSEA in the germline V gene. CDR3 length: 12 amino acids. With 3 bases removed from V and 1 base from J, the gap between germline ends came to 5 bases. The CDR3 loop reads CSVEAGTDTQYF. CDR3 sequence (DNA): TGCAGCGTTGAGGCAGGCACAGATACGCAGTATTTT.